What follows are 18 T cell receptor beta chains derived from one specimen sequenced in a study of CD8 T cells in Susac syndrome (dated by TCRdb to the late 2010s). Library generation was performed with the immunoSEQ multiplex PCR assay. RNA was extracted using the RNeasy kit, and roughly 0.5 to 1 microgram was reverse transcribed with random hexamers. The public sequencing data were trimmed at Q25 with fastp and processed into clonotypes with MiXCR by TCRdb, which kept only in-frame beta chains. Duplicate CDR3 protein sequences are folded into a single record with the most common DNA and genes. This sample gives around 170,000 distinct CDR3 sequences in total; 85% to 95% of them show up just once. The ten largest account for less than 0.2% of the sample. What was sequenced was CD8+ T cells from PBMCs. The receptors stem from a human donor with Susac syndrome.

The chain employs TRBV9 and TRBJ2-1, with D unresolved. V was pared by 2 bases and J by 7 bases, with 10 bases between. This CDR3 is 13 amino acids long. CDR1 is SGDLS and CDR2 is YYNGEE in the germline V gene. CDR3 coding DNA: TGTGCCAGCAGCGTCACTCTAGATAATGAGCAGTTCTTC. It codes for CASSVTLDNEQFF.

The rearrangement uses TRBV7-9 and TRBJ2-3; 7 bases are shared with TRBD2. The CDR3 covers 16 residues. J lost 1 base, V lost 5 bases, and 9 bases had no gene match. The germline V gene encodes CDR1 SEHNR and CDR2 FQNEAQ (reference sequence). This CDR3 reads CASSPGGPEGTDTQYF. CDR3 coding DNA: TGTGCCAGCAGCCCGGGGGGACCCGAAGGCACAGATACGCAGTATTTT. Combining the CDR3 with reference TRBV7-9 and TRBJ2-3 gives the whole variable domain DTGVSQNPRHKITKRGQNVTFRCDPISEHNRLYWYRQTLGQGPEFLTYFQNEAQLEKSRLLSDRFSAERPKGSFSTLEIQRTEQGDSAMYLCASSPGGPEGTDTQYFGPGTRLTVL.

The chain carries TRBV27 and TRBJ2-1; perhaps D is TRBD1 or TRBD2 (5 bases each). Between the trimmed V and J ends, which lost 4 bases and 9 bases, there was a span of 10 bases. CDR1 MNHEY and CDR2 SMNVEV come from the germline V gene (reference sequence). The CDR3 runs 12 residues. The CDR3, as DNA: TGTGCCAGCAGTTCTCCTGGGGGTGAGCAGTTCTTC. Its translation is CASSSPGGEQFF.

The V and J genes are TRBV13 and TRBJ2-7; TRBD2 is a possible D gene (6 bases). Per the germline V gene, CDR1 is PRHDT and CDR2 is FYEKMQ (reference sequence). V was pared by 0 bases and J by 4 bases, with 13 bases between. The CDR3 runs 15 residues. The CDR3 DNA sequence: TGTGCCAGCAGCTTAGGGGGGACTTGGGCATACGAGCAGTACTTC. Translation gives CASSLGGTWAYEQYF.

The chain recombines TRBV5-1 with TRBJ2-7; TRBD2 is a possible D gene (7 bases). V lost 5 bases and J 0 bases, leaving 15 bases between the germline ends. The CDR3 contains 15 residues. From germline, CDR1 is SGHRS and CDR2 YFSETQ. CDR3 loop: CASSRGGQISYEQYF. CDR3 sequence (DNA): TGCGCCAGCAGTAGGGGGGGACAAATCTCCTACGAGCAGTACTTC.

The chain has TRBV13 and TRBJ2-7, with TRBD1 matching over 11 bases. After removal of 5 bases from V and 2 bases from J, the junction contained 8 bases not matched to a gene. The germline V gene has CDR1 PRHDT and CDR2 FYEKMQ (reference sequence). This CDR3 comprises 16 residues. The CDR3 loop is CASSHTGTGGAYEQYF. For the CDR3, the DNA is TGTGCCAGCAGCCATACCGGGACAGGGGGTGCCTACGAGCAGTACTTC.

V usage is TRBV3-1 and J usage is TRBJ2-1; the match to TRBD2 covers 10 bases. The trim removed 4 bases at V and 4 bases at J, leaving 4 bases unmatched. Looked up from germline, CDR1 is LGHDT and CDR2 is YNNKEL (reference sequence). The CDR3 has 15 amino acids. This CDR3 is CASSRGLAVYNEQFF. The CDR3 DNA is TGTGCCAGCAGCCGAGGACTAGCGGTATACAATGAGCAGTTCTTC.

This clonotype was counted only a few times. The DNA for the CDR3 is TGTGCCAGCAGTGTGGAGGGCAGCAATCAGCCCCAGCATTTT. It specifies CASSVEGSNQPQHF. The rearrangement uses TRBV9 and TRBJ1-5; D is unresolved. Germline-derived CDR1 and CDR2 are SGDLS and YYNGEE. This CDR3 is built from 14 residues. Trimming cost V 5 bases and J 1 base, with 10 bases left between them.

J is TRBJ2-7 and V is TRBV9; the D gene is possibly TRBD2 (5 bases). V shed 0 bases and J shed 1 base, with 11 bases lying between them. The CDR3 has 15 residues. The germline gives CDR1 SGDLS, CDR2 YYNGEE. CDR3 residues: CASSVALADSYEQYF. The CDR3 DNA reads as TGTGCCAGCAGCGTAGCGCTAGCCGATTCCTACGAGCAGTACTTC.

This clonotype came up once. The chain is built from TRBV11-2 and TRBJ2-7; tentatively, D is TRBD2 (6 bases). Looked up from germline, CDR1 is SGHAT and CDR2 is FQNNGV. The CDR3 is 15 residues long. Trimming stripped 5 bases from V and 2 bases from J, with 16 bases between. CDR3 residues: CASSHRDGGTYEQYF. CDR3 DNA: TGTGCCAGCAGCCACCGGGACGGAGGGACCTACGAGCAGTACTTC.

This sequence joins TRBV18 and TRBJ2-5; possible D gene TRBD1, 5 bases. The V end lost 2 bases, the J end lost 4 bases, and 11 bases lay between the germline ends. Germline loops: CDR1 KGHSH, CDR2 LQKENI. CDR3 length: 14 residues. The CDR3 loop is CASSPLTALETQYF. CDR3 coding DNA: TGTGCCAGCTCACCATTGACAGCACTAGAGACCCAGTACTTC.

The chain has TRBV20-1 and TRBJ2-7; 9 nucleotides line up with TRBD1. Germline V gene sequence: CDR1 DFQATT, CDR2 SNEGSKA (reference sequence). This CDR3 region has 13 residues. The ends lost 5 bases at V and 5 bases at J; junction bases unmatched: 7. The CDR3, as DNA: TGCAGTGCTCCATGGGACAGGGATCACGAGCAGTACTTC. The encoded protein is CSAPWDRDHEQYF.

The chain links TRBV4-1 to TRBJ2-7; a possible D gene is TRBD2 (5 bases). Germline V lookup: CDR1 MGHRA, CDR2 YSYEKL. The CDR3 spans 15 residues. V dropped 2 bases and J dropped 2 bases, with 13 bases sitting between them. The CDR3 DNA sequence: TGCGCCAGCAGCCAATCCCGGACTGAGGCCTACGAGCAGTACTTC. Translation gives CASSQSRTEAYEQYF.

The chain links TRBV5-1 to TRBJ2-5; 12 bases line up with TRBD2. V lost 4 bases to trimming and J lost 2 bases; unmatched junction nucleotides: 6. Germline CDR1 reads SGHRS; CDR2 reads YFSETQ. This CDR3 region has 16 residues. The CDR3 DNA sequence: TGCGCCAGCAGCCGGACTAGCGGGGTTAAACAAGAGACCCAGTACTTC. It encodes CASSRTSGVKQETQYF.

CDR3 loop: CAWSSQPVNTEAFF. Here the CDR3 DNA reads TGTGCCTGGAGTTCACAACCAGTGAACACTGAAGCTTTCTTT. This chain links TRBV30 with TRBJ1-1; D is ambiguous. This CDR3 region has 14 residues. V was pared by 2 bases and J by 0 bases, with 10 bases between. The germline V gene encodes CDR1 GTSNPN and CDR2 SVGIG (reference sequence).

The chain is built from TRBV13 and TRBJ2-1; 13 positions agree with TRBD2. The germline gives CDR1 PRHDT, CDR2 FYEKMQ (reference sequence). The CDR3 runs to 19 residues. V was clipped by 5 bases and J by 1 base; unmatched bases: 11. The CDR3 reads CASSMTSGGLARSYNEQFF. The CDR3 DNA follows: TGTGCCAGCAGCATGACTAGCGGGGGGCTAGCCCGTTCCTACAATGAGCAGTTCTTC.

The chain employs TRBV9 and TRBJ1-2, with 7 bases lining up with TRBD1. CDR3 size: 14 residues. The V and J ends lost 3 bases and 0 bases, in that order; junction bases with no gene match: 2. The germline CDR1 and CDR2 sequences are SGDLS and YYNGEE. The DNA of the CDR3 is TGTGCCAGCAGCGCGGGACAGACTAACTATGGCTACACCTTC. This codes for CASSAGQTNYGYTF.

The chain is built from TRBV29-1 and TRBJ1-5; perhaps TRBD1 as D (6 bases). CDR1 is SQVTM, CDR2 ANQGSEA, per germline. Deletions cut 7 bases from V and 8 bases from J, with 24 bases between. This CDR3 has 15 amino acids. This chain's CDR3 is CSAIEGGAPKEPQHF. The CDR3 DNA sequence: TGCAGCGCCATCGAGGGGGGGGCCCCGAAGGAGCCCCAGCATTTT.